This T cell receptor (beta chain) came from a study of immune evolution from preneoplasia to lung adenocarcinoma (dated by TCRdb to the early 2020s). For the wider study: HLA loss of heterozygosity was seen in 7%, 15% and 33% of AIS, MIA and ADC lesions, and in no AAH lesions. The sample size depended on which specimens were available, not on a prior power calculation. According to the study, over a hundred samples went through TCR sequencing. The study profiled immune contexture across lung adenocarcinoma precursors and invasive adenocarcinoma using immune gene expression, TCR sequencing and multiplex immunofluorescence. Whole exome sequencing and methylation data from the same cohort of nodules were integrated with the immune data. POLYSOLVER was used to infer Class I HLA alleles from exome data, and LOHHLA was used to detect allele-specific HLA loss. Resected precursor lesions (AAH, AIS, MIA) and invasive adenocarcinomas were compared with paired morphologically normal lung tissue. The overall cohort was made up of around 51 patients with pulmonary nodules who had surgical resection. TCR sequencing data were obtained from about 46 patients.

Measured from the cysteine to the phenylalanine, the CDR3 is 16 residues long. Of the read, only the CDR3 DNA is kept; its 48 bases are in frame from base 1. The germline V gene yields LGHNA for CDR1 and YNFKEQ for CDR2. The V end gives up 2 bases and the J end 3 bases, leaving 4 bases in the junction not matched to a gene. The immunoSEQ hsTCRbeta Kit was used to sequence TCR beta CDR3 regions from DNA. From the authors' description of their analysis: The ImmunoSEQ Analyzer was used to analyse the TCR sequencing data. T cell clonality was defined as 1 minus Pielou's evenness computed on productive rearrangements. To measure T cell diversity, the inverse Simpson index was applied to productive templates. T cell density was expressed as TCR beta template counts normalized to usable DNA, with usable DNA estimated by amplifying and sequencing housekeeping genes. TCR metrics were compared across histologic stages using two-sided Kruskal-Wallis tests. Held by TCRdb, this immuneACCESS table contains in-frame sequences only and omits some clones. Under half of the omission traces to an unresolved V gene where checked; the cause of the rest is unknown. V and J calls and clone size are given by that table; D and trimming were obtained from the DNA. The sample table lists around 6,200 clones, about 81% of them with a count of one. Approximately 5.8% of the sample is taken by the ten largest.

The full study reports these points: All patients were from Japan and China, so applicability to Western populations was uncertain. Clonality was highest in normal lung, while later-stage lesions appeared to have lower clonality but higher T cell density and diversity. Normal lung had the highest top T cell clone frequencies, and these frequencies appeared to fall progressively from AAH through AIS, MIA and invasive adenocarcinoma. The findings reflected association rather than direct causation, and larger cohorts with long-term follow-up and longitudinal biopsies were considered necessary. The highest T cell clonality was observed in KRAS-mutant nodules compared with EGFR-mutant or double wild-type lesions.

Points on this clone: No antigen is known for it. Base qualities are not provided; no much larger clone lies one nucleotide away.

Between the mid-2010s and the late 2010s, the patients underwent resection in either Japan or China. Two lung cancer pathologists independently confirmed the histologic diagnosis of each case on H&E slides. For nucleic acid extraction, premalignant or tumor cells were enriched by macro-dissection following pathologic assessment. FFPE tissue was used for DNA isolation with the AllPrep DNA/RNA FFPE Kit. The sequenced material came from FFPE invasive lung adenocarcinoma tissue. The cell subset or site label, as the study defines it: frankly invasive lung adenocarcinoma (ADC). The sequence derives from a person in their fifties with lung adenocarcinoma. This sequence uses TRBV4-2 and TRBJ2-3; 11 of the junction bases match TRBD2. CDR3 reads: CASSQPSGRITDTQYF. The DNA reads as follows: TGTGCCAGCAGCCAACCTAGCGGGAGGATTACAGATACGCAGTATTTT.